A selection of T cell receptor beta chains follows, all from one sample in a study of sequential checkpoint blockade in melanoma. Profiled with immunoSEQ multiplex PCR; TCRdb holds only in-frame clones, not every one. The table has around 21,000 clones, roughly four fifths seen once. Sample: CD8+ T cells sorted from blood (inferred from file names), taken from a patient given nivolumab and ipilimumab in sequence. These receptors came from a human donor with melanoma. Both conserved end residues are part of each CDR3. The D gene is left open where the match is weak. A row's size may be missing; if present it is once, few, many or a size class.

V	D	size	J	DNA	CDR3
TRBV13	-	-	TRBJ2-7	TGTGCCAGCAGCAACCGGCTTGGGCCTTCCTACGAGCAGTACTTC	CASSNRLGPSYEQYF
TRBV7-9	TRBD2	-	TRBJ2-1	TGTGCCAGCAGCTTACCGCTAGCGGGGGACTACAATGAGCAGTTCTTC	CASSLPLAGDYNEQFF
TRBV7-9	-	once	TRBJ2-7	TGTGCCAGCAGCGATGGGGGCAGCGATTACGAGCAGTACTTC	CASSDGGSDYEQYF
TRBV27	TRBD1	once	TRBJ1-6	TGTGCCAGCAGTTTAGGGGACAGGCTCTATAATTCACCCCTCCACTTT	CASSLGDRLYNSPLHF
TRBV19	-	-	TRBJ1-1	TGTGCCAGTAGTATGGTCATGGGGGCAGAAGCTTTCTTT	CASSMVMGAEAFF
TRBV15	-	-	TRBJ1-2	TGTGCCACCAGCAGAGACTCGTTCGAGGGCTACACCTTC	CATSRDSFEGYTF
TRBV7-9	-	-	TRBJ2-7	TGTGCCAGCAGCCCCGCTTACGAGCAGTACTTC	CASSPAYEQYF
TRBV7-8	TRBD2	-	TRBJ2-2	TGTGCCAGCAGCCGACTAGCGGGGGGGCGGACCGGGGAGCTGTTTTTT	CASSRLAGGRTGELFF
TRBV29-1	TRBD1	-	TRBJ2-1	TGCAGCGTTGATCACCCTCGGGACAGATACAATGAGCAGTTCTTC	CSVDHPRDRYNEQFF
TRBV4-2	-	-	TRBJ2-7	TGTGCCAGCAGCCAAGACAGGGGATCCTACGAGCAGTACTTC	CASSQDRGSYEQYF
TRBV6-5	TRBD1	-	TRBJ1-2	TGTGCCAGCAGTACTCCCCAGGACAGGCATCGGGGCTACACCTTC	CASSTPQDRHRGYTF
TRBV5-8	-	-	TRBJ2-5	TGTGCCAGCAGCTTGGAGGGGCTGGGAGAGACCCAGTACTTC	CASSLEGLGETQYF
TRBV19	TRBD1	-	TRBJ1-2	TGTGCCAGTAGCGAGGGGGCTGTTCATGGCTACACCTTC	CASSEGAVHGYTF
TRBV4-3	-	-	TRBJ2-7	TGCGCCAGCAGCCAAGAGTGGGACATCAACTACGAGCAGTACTTC	CASSQEWDINYEQYF
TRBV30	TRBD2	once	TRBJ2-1	TGTGCCTGGACTAGCGGGGGGAGCTCCTACAATGAGCAGTTCTTC	CAWTSGGSSYNEQFF
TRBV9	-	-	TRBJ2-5	TGTGCCAGCAGCGAACCGAGGCAGGGAATTGGCCACCAAGAGACCCAGTACTTC	CASSEPRQGIGHQETQYF
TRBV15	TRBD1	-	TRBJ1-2	TGTGCCACCAGCAGCGACAGGGTCTCTGGTGGCTACACCTTC	CATSSDRVSGGYTF
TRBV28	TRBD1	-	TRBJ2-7	TGTGCCAGCAGTTCGCGACAGGGGACCTCCTACGAGCAGTACTTC	CASSSRQGTSYEQYF
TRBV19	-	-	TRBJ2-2	TGTGCCAGTAGTACAGACTTGTCCGGGGAGCTGTTTTTT	CASSTDLSGELFF
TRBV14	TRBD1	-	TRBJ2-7	TGTGCCAGCAGCCGCGTCCGGGACAGGGCCCCTTACGAGCAGTACTTC	CASSRVRDRAPYEQYF
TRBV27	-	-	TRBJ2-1	TGTGCCAGCAGTTGGAACAGCCCCAATGAGCAGTTCTTC	CASSWNSPNEQFF
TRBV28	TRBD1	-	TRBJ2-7	TGTGCCAGCAGTTTCCCCCCCCAGGGGGCCGCCTACGAGCAGTACTTC	CASSFPPQGAAYEQYF
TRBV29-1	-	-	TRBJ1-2	TGCAGCGTTGAATCTATCTATAACTATGGCTACACCTTC	CSVESIYNYGYTF
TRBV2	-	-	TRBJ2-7	TGTGCCAGCAGTGGACAGGCAGCATCCTACGAGCAGTACTTC	CASSGQAASYEQYF
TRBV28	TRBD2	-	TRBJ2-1	TGTGCCAGCAGTCGCACCCTATTAGCGGGATCCTACAATGAGCAGTTCTTC	CASSRTLLAGSYNEQFF
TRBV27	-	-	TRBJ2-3	TGTGCCAGCAGGCCATTGGCCCCAGATACGCAGTATTTT	CASRPLAPDTQYF
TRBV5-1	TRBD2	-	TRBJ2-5	TGTGCCAGCAGCTTGGCCCCTAGCGGGGGTTGGGAAGAGACCCAGTACTTC	CASSLAPSGGWEETQYF
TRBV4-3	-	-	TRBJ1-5	TGCGCCAGCAGCCAAGTACGAGAGCCTAGCAATCAGCCCCAGCATTTT	CASSQVREPSNQPQHF
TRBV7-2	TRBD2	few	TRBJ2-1	TGTGCCAGCAGCTTAGAGCTAGCGGGGTTCTACAATGAGCAGTTCTTC	CASSLELAGFYNEQFF
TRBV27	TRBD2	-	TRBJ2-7	TGTGCCAGCAGGAACCTAGCGGGGGCTTCTTCCTACGAGCAGTACTTC	CASRNLAGASSYEQYF
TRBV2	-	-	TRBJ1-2	TGTGCCAGCAGTGAATCGTACAGTAACTACTATGGCTACACCTTC	CASSESYSNYYGYTF
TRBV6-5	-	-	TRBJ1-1	TGTGCCAGCAGTTTGCAGGGGCGCGCTGAAGCTTTCTTT	CASSLQGRAEAFF
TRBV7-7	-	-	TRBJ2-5	TGTGCTAGCAGCTTAAGGACAGACCAAGAGACCCAGTACTTC	CASSLRTDQETQYF
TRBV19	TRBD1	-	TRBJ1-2	TGTGCCAGTACCTCTACACCGGGACAGGGAGACTATGGCTACACCTTC	CASTSTPGQGDYGYTF
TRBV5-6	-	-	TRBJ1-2	TGTGCCAGCACCTCCGGGGGTCCTAACTACGGCTACACCTTC	CASTSGGPNYGYTF
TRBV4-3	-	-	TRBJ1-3	TGCGCCAGCAGCCCGGACAGTCAATCCTCTGGAAACACCATATATTTT	CASSPDSQSSGNTIYF
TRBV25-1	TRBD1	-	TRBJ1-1	TGTGCCAGCAGTGGACAGGGTTCGATGAACACTGAAGCTTTCTTT	CASSGQGSMNTEAFF
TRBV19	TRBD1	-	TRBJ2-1	TGTGCCAGTAGTATAGGAGGGGGCGATGAGCAGTTCTTC	CASSIGGGDEQFF
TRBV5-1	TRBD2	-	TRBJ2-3	TGCGCCAGCAGCTTGGAGGAAGCGGGAACAGATACGCAGTATTTT	CASSLEEAGTDTQYF
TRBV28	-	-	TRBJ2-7	TGTGCCCACTCAGCGGGCCGGGGGAACTACGAGCAGTACTTC	CAHSAGRGNYEQYF
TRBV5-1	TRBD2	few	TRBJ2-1	TGCGCCAGCAGCTTAAGAGCTAGCGGATCGGATGAGCAGTTCTTC	CASSLRASGSDEQFF
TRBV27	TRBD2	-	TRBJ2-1	TGTGCCAGCAGTTTATTTACGGGGGGGCTCAATGAGCAGTTCTTC	CASSLFTGGLNEQFF
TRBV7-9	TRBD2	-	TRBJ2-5	TGTGCCAGCAGCCCCGCGGGGGGGCCGGAAGAGACCCAGTACTTC	CASSPAGGPEETQYF
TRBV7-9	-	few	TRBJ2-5	TGTGCCAGCAGCCCCGGGATTTTGGGGGAGACCCAGTACTTC	CASSPGILGETQYF
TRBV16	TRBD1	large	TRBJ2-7	TGTGCCAGCAGCCGCGGACAGGGTTGGGAGCAGTACTTC	CASSRGQGWEQYF
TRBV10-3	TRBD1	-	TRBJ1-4	TGTGCCGTCAACAGGGGATCAGGTGAAAAACTGTTTTTT	CAVNRGSGEKLFF
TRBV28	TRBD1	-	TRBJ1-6	TGTGCCAGCAGTTGGGACAGGGGCGGCTCACCCCTCCACTTT	CASSWDRGGSPLHF
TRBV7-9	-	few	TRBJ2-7	TGTGCCAGCAGCCTCGGAGTTTACGAGCAGTACTTC	CASSLGVYEQYF
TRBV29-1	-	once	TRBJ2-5	TGCAGCGTTGATAGGGACTGGGAAGAGACCCAGTACTTC	CSVDRDWEETQYF
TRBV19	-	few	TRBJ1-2	TGTGCCAGTAGTGAGTCCTATGGCTACACCTTC	CASSESYGYTF
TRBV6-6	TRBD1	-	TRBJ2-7	TGTGCCAGCAGTTACTCGCAGGGACAGGGGTTCCACGAGCAGTACTTC	CASSYSQGQGFHEQYF
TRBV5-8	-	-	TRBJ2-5	TGTGCCAGCAGCGAGGGACTTACCCAGACCCAGTACTTC	CASSEGLTQTQYF
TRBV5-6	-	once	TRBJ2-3	TGTGCCAGCAGCTTCCCTAGCACAGATACGCAGTATTTT	CASSFPSTDTQYF
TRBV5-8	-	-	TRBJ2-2	TGTGCCAGCACCCACCAGGGCACGAACACCGGGGAGCTGTTTTTT	CASTHQGTNTGELFF
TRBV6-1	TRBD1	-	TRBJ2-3	TGTGCCAGCAGGATACAGGGGCTAACAGATACGCAGTATTTT	CASRIQGLTDTQYF
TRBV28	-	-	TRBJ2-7	TGTGCCAGCAGTTTTCGGGGATCCTACGAGCAGTACTTC	CASSFRGSYEQYF
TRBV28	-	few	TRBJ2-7	TGTGCCAGCAGTTCACAGGGCTTCCATCCATTGTACTTC	CASSSQGFHPLYF
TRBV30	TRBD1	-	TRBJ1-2	TGTGCCTGGCTGGGACAGAGTTATGGCTACACCTTC	CAWLGQSYGYTF
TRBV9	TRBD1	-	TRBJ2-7	TGTGCCAGCAGCGTAGCTCCAGGACAGGGATCCTACGAGCAGTACTTC	CASSVAPGQGSYEQYF
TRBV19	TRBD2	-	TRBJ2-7	TGTGCCAGTAGTGTCGGACGGGGGGCCTACGAGCAGTACTTC	CASSVGRGAYEQYF